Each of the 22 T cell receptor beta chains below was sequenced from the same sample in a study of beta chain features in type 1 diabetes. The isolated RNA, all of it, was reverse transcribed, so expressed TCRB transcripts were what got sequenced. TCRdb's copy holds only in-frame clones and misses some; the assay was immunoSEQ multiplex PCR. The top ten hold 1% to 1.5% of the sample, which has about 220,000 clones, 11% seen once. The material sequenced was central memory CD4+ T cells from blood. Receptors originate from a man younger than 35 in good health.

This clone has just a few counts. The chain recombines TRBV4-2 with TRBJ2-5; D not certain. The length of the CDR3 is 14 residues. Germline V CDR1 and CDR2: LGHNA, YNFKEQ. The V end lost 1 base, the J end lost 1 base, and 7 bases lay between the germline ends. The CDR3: CASSQGAIQETQYF. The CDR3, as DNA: TGTGCCAGCAGCCAAGGAGCGATCCAAGAGACCCAGTACTTC.

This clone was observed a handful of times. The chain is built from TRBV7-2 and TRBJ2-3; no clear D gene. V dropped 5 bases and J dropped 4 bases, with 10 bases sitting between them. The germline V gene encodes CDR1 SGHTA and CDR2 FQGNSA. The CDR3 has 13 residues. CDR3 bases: TGTGCCAGCAGCACCCGACCCGCAGATACGCAGTATTTT. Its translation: CASSTRPADTQYF.

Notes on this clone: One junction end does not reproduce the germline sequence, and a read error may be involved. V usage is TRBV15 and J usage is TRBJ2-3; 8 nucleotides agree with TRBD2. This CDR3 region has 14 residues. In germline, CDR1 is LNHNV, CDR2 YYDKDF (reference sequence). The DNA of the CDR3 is TGTACCACCCGAAACGGGAGGGGCACAGATACGCAGTATTTT. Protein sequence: CTTRNGRGTDTQYF.

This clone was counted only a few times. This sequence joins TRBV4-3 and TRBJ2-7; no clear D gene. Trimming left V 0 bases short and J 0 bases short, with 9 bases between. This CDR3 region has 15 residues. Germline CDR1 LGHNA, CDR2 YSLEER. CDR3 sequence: CASSQESFSSYEQYF. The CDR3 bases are TGCGCCAGCAGCCAAGAGTCCTTTAGCTCCTACGAGCAGTACTTC.

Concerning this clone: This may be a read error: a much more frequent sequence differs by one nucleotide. The CDR3 spells CASSLVGRAYEQYF. The CDR3 DNA follows: TGTGCCAGCAGCTTAGTCGGGAGGGCCTACGAGCAGTACTTC. V usage is TRBV11-3 and J usage is TRBJ2-7; 8 nucleotides align to TRBD2. The CDR3 contains 14 residues. In germline, CDR1 is SGHNT, CDR2 YENEEA. V shed 1 base, J shed 2 bases, and the junction held 1 base outside the gene matches.

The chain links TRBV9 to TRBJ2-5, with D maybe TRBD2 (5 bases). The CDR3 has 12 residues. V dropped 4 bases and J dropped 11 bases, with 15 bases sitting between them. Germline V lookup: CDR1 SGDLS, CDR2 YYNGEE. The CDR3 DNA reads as TGTGCCAGCAGCCACCGGGAACCTCAGCAGTACTTC. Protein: CASSHREPQQYF.

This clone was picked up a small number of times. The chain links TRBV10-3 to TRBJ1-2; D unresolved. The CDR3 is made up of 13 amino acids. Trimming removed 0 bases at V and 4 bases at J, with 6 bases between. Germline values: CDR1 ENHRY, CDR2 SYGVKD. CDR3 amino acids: CAISESGSYGYTF. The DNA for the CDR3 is TGTGCCATCAGTGAGTCAGGCAGCTATGGCTACACCTTC.

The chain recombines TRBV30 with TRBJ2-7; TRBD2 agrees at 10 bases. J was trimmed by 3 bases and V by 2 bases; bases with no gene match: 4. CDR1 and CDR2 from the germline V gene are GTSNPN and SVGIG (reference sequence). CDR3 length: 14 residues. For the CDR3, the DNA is TGTGCCTGGAGTTCAAGCGGGAGGGGCTACGAGCAGTACTTC. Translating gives CAWSSSGRGYEQYF.

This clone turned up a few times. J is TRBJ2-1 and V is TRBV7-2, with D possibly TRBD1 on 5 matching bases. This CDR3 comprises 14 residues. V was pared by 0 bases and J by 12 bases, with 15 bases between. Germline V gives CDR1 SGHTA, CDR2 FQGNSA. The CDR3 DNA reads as TGTGCCAGCAGCTTAGCGGTTGGGGCGTCGGGGCAGTTCTTC. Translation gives CASSLAVGASGQFF.

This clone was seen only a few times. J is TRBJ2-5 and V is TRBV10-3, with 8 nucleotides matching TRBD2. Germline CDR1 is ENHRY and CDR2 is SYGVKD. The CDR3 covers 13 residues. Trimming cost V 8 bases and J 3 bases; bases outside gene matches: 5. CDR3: CAIGSGSEETQYF. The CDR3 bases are TGTGCCATCGGGAGCGGGAGTGAAGAGACCCAGTACTTC.

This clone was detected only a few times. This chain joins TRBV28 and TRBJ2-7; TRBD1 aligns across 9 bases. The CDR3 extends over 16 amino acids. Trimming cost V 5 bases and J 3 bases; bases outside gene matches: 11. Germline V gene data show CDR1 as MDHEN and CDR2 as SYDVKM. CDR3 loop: CASSPTTGGVVYEQYF. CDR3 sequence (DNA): TGTGCCAGCAGTCCAACCACAGGGGGCGTCGTCTACGAGCAGTACTTC. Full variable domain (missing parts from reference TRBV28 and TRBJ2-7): DVKVTQSSRYLVKRTGEKVFLECVQDMDHENMFWYRQDPGLGLRLIYFSYDVKMKEKGDIPEGYSVSREKKERFSLILESASTNQTSMYLCASSPTTGGVVYEQYFGPGTRLTVT.

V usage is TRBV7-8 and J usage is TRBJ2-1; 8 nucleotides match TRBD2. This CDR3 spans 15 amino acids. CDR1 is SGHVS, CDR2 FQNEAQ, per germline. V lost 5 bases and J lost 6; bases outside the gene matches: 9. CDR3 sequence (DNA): TGTGCCAGCAGCCAATCCGGGACTAGTATCAATGAGCAGTTCTTC. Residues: CASSQSGTSINEQFF. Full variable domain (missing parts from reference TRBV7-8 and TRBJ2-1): GAGVSQSPRYKVAKRGQDVALRCDPISGHVSLFWYQQALGQGPEFLTYFQNEAQLDKSGLPSDRFFAERPEGSVSTLKIQRTQQEDSAVYLCASSQSGTSINEQFFGPGTRLTVL.

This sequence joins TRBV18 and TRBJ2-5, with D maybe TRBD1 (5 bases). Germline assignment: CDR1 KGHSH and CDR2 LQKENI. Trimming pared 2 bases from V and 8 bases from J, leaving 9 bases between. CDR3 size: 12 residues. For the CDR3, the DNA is TGTGCCAGCTCACCAGACAGTTCAACCCAGTACTTC. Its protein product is CASSPDSSTQYF.

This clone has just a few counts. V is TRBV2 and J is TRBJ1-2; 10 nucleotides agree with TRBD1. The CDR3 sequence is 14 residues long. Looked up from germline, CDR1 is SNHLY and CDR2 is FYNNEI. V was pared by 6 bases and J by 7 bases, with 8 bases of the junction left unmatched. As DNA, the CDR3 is TGTGCCAGCAGGCCCGGGACAGGGGCCGGTGGCTACACCTTC. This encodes CASRPGTGAGGYTF.

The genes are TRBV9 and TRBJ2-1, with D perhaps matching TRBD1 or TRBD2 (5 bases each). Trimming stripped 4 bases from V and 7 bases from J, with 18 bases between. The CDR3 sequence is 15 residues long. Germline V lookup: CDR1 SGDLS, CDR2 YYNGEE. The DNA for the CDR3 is TGTGCCAGCAGCCTTTTGGGGGACGTAGGGAATGAGCAGTTCTTC. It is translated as CASSLLGDVGNEQFF. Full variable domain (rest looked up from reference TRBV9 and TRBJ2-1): DSGVTQTPKHLITATGQRVTLRCSPRSGDLSVYWYQQSLDQGLQFLIQYYNGEERAKGNILERFSAQQFPDLHSELNLSSLELGDSALYFCASSLLGDVGNEQFFGPGTRLTVL.

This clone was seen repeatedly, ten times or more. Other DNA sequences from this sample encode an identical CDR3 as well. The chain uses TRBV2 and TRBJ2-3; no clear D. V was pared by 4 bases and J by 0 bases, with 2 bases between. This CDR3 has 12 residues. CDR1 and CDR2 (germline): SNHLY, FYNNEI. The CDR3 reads CASSVSTDTQYF. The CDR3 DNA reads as TGTGCCAGCAGTGTGAGCACAGATACGCAGTATTTT.

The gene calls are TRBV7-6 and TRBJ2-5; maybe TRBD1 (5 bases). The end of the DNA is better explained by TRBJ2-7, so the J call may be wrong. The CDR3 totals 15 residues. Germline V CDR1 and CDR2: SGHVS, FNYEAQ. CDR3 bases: TGTGCCAGCAGCTTGGTGCAGGGAAAGACCTACGAGCAGTACTTC. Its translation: CASSLVQGKTYEQYF.

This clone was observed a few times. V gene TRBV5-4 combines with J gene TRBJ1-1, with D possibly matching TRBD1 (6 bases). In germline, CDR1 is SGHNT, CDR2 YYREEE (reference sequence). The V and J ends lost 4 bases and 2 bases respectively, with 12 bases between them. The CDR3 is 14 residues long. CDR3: CASSLGASNTEAFF. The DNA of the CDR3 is TGTGCCAGCAGCCTGGGGGCCTCAAACACTGAAGCTTTCTTT.

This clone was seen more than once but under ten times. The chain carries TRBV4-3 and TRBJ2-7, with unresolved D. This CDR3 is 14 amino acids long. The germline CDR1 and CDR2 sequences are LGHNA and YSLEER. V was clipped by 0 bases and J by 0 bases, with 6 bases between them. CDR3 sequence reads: CASSQDRSSYEQYF. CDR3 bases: TGCGCCAGCAGCCAAGATAGGAGCTCCTACGAGCAGTACTTC.

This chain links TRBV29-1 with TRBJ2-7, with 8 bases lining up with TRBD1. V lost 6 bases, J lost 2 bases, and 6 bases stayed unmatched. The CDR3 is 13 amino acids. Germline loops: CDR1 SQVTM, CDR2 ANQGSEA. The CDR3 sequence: CSVRDRSTYEQYF. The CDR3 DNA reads TGCAGCGTGCGGGACAGGTCGACCTACGAGCAGTACTTC.

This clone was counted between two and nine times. CDR3 nucleotides: TGTGCCAGCAGCTTTCGGAACAATGAGCAGTTCTTC. Translated: CASSFRNNEQFF. The chain combines TRBV5-4 with TRBJ2-1; D is unclear. Germline-derived CDR1 and CDR2 are SGHNT and YYREEE (reference sequence). The V and J ends lost 2 bases and 5 bases respectively, with 5 bases between them. The CDR3 has 12 residues. Variable domain in full (rest from reference TRBV5-4 and TRBJ2-1): ETGVTQSPTHLIKTRGQQVTLRCSSQSGHNTVSWYQQALGQGPQFIFQYYREEENGRGNFPPRFSGLQFPNYSSELNVNALELDDSALYLCASSFRNNEQFFGPGTRLTVL.

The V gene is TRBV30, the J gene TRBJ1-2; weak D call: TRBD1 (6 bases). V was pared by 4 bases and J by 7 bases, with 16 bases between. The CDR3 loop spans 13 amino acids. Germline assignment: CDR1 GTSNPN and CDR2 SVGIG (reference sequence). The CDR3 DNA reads TGTGCCTGGAAAGGTACAGGACAGAGTGGCTACACCTTC. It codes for CAWKGTGQSGYTF.